This entry lists 23 T cell receptor beta chains sequenced from one sample in a study of cytomegalovirus exposure and HLA in healthy donors. The protocol was immunoSEQ multiplex PCR, while the TCRdb copy is restricted to in-frame clones and leaves out a portion. Of over 150,000 clones listed, 85% to 90% are singletons. The sequenced sample was PBMCs. The receptors stem from a human donor in good health.

J is TRBJ2-1 and V is TRBV2; 8 nucleotides align to TRBD2. This CDR3 has 18 residues. Per the germline V gene, CDR1 is SNHLY and CDR2 is FYNNEI. J gave up 0 bases and V 9 bases, and 16 bases lay outside the gene matches. The CDR3 region is CARSPPFERELSYNEQFF. The CDR3 DNA sequence: TGTGCCAGGAGCCCACCTTTCGAGCGGGAGCTCTCCTACAATGAGCAGTTCTTC.

This rearrangement joins TRBV5-1 to TRBJ2-5; 7 bases match TRBD1. The CDR3 spans 17 residues. Trimming took 6 bases from V and 5 from J; bases not matched to a gene: 19. From germline, CDR1 is SGHRS and CDR2 YFSETQ. Here the CDR3 DNA reads TGCGCCAGCAAGGAAAGATTTGACTCGTTCAGGGGGGAGACCCAGTACTTC. Protein sequence: CASKERFDSFRGETQYF.

This chain joins TRBV9 and TRBJ1-5; TRBD1 might be the D (5 bases). Germline CDR1 reads SGDLS; CDR2 reads YYNGEE. The CDR3 consists of 15 residues. V shed 0 bases and J shed 3 bases, with 10 bases lying between them. The DNA for the CDR3 is TGTGCCAGCAGCGTAGAGGGGAACTACAATCAGCCCCAGCATTTT. Its translation is CASSVEGNYNQPQHF.

V is TRBV28 and J is TRBJ1-4; D remains ambiguous. Germline V CDR1 and CDR2: MDHEN, SYDVKM. This CDR3 is 14 amino acids long. V was trimmed by 1 base and J by 5 bases, leaving 8 bases between them. The CDR3 DNA reads TGTGCCAGCAGTTTATACGGGGTAAATGAAAAACTGTTTTTT. Its translation is CASSLYGVNEKLFF.

This chain connects TRBV28 to TRBJ2-7; D gene uncertain. The CDR3 covers 13 residues. CDR1 MDHEN and CDR2 SYDVKM come from the germline V gene. Trimming took off 7 bases at V and 3 bases at J, with 13 bases between the two ends. The CDR3 sequence: CASIPGDRYEQYF. Here the CDR3 DNA reads TGTGCCAGCATTCCCGGAGATCGCTACGAGCAGTACTTC.

V and J are TRBV5-6 and TRBJ2-2; D not certain. This CDR3 has 18 residues. Germline loops: CDR1 SGHDT, CDR2 YYEEEE. V shed 7 bases and J shed 6 bases, with 28 bases lying between them. CDR3 coding DNA: TGTGCCAGCTCCTCCCCACGGTTTTACCGCGGTCATGCCGGGGAGCTGTTTTTT. As protein: CASSSPRFYRGHAGELFF.

Comments on this clone: The same CDR3 also results from other DNA sequences found in this sample. J is TRBJ1-2 and V is TRBV7-8, with 7 bases lining up with TRBD1. The V gene's germline CDR1 is SGHVS and CDR2 FQNEAQ. The CDR3 contains 14 residues. Germline trimming cut 5 bases from V and 4 bases from J; bases unmatched to any gene: 7. CDR3 in DNA: TGTGCCAGCAGCCTGAGGGACAGTAGCTATGGCTACACCTTC. As protein: CASSLRDSSYGYTF. Complete variable domain (other parts from reference TRBV7-8 and TRBJ1-2): GAGVSQSPRYKVAKRGQDVALRCDPISGHVSLFWYQQALGQGPEFLTYFQNEAQLDKSGLPSDRFFAERPEGSVSTLKIQRTQQEDSAVYLCASSLRDSSYGYTFGSGTRLTVV.

This CDR3 is CASSLPGTGTYEQYF. The CDR3 nucleotides read TGTGCCAGCAGTTTACCCGGGACAGGAACCTACGAGCAGTACTTC. The J gene is TRBJ2-7, the V gene TRBV27, with 8 bases that match TRBD1. Germline V CDR1 and CDR2: MNHEY, SMNVEV (reference sequence). There are 15 residues in the CDR3. The junction had 5 bases not matched to a gene; V was cut back by 2 bases and J by 2 bases.

The chain employs TRBV7-3 and TRBJ2-2; TRBD2 matches at 9 bases. The CDR3 has 15 amino acids. CDR1 is SGHTA, CDR2 FQGTGA, per germline. The V gene end was trimmed by 5 bases and the J gene end by 3 bases; junction bases not matched to a gene: 4. The CDR3, as DNA: TGTGCCAGCAGCGTTAGCGGGAGCGACACCGGGGAGCTGTTTTTT. Its protein product is CASSVSGSDTGELFF. The full variable domain, its missing parts supplied by reference TRBV7-3 and TRBJ2-2, is GAGVSQTPSNKVTEKGKYVELRCDPISGHTALYWYRQSLGQGPEFLIYFQGTGAADDSGLPNDRFFAVRPEGSVSTLKIQRTERGDSAVYLCASSVSGSDTGELFFGEGSRLTVL.

This sequence joins TRBV27 and TRBJ2-6; TRBD1 matches at 8 bases. The germline gives CDR1 MNHEY, CDR2 SMNVEV (reference sequence). The CDR3 loop spans 19 amino acids. Losses at the gene ends were 5 bases for V and 0 bases for J; bases not matched to a gene: 12. The CDR3 spells CASSNPGQVISSGANVLTF. As DNA, the CDR3 is TGTGCCAGCAGTAACCCGGGACAGGTCATTAGCTCTGGGGCCAACGTCCTGACTTTC.

In this sample, this clone turned up once. The chain links TRBV6-4 to TRBJ2-6; 10 bases are shared with TRBD2. With V trimmed by 0 bases and J by 0 bases, 2 bases remained unmatched. CDR1 is MRHNA, CDR2 SNTAGT, per germline. CDR3 length: 18 residues. The chain's CDR3 is CASSDSSGGASGANVLTF. The CDR3 DNA follows: TGTGCCAGCAGTGACTCAAGCGGGGGGGCCTCTGGGGCCAACGTCCTGACTTTC.

This rearrangement joins TRBV4-3 to TRBJ1-2; 10 nucleotides match TRBD1. Trimming took 4 bases from V and 4 from J; bases not matched to a gene: 0. CDR1 is LGHNA, CDR2 YSLEER, per germline. The CDR3 has 13 amino acids. The CDR3 region is CASSRDRGYGYTF. The CDR3 bases are TGCGCCAGCAGCCGGGACAGGGGCTATGGCTACACCTTC.

The chain is built from TRBV27 and TRBJ1-4, with D possibly matching TRBD1 (6 bases). The V end was cut by 5 bases, the J end by 0 bases, with 16 bases between. Germline V lookup: CDR1 MNHEY, CDR2 SMNVEV (reference sequence). This CDR3 is 17 amino acids long. The CDR3 DNA is TGTGCCAGCAGTCCCCTGACAGGACCTGCAACTAATGAAAAACTGTTTTTT. It codes for CASSPLTGPATNEKLFF.

The chain couples TRBV4-1 to TRBJ2-1, with TRBD2 matching 9 bases. The CDR3 has 16 amino acids. Germline V gene data show CDR1 as MGHRA and CDR2 as YSYEKL. V was clipped by 2 bases and J by 4 bases; unmatched bases: 6. CDR3 nucleotides: TGCGCCAGCAGCCAATACCTTCTAGCGGGGTACAATGAGCAGTTCTTC. Protein: CASSQYLLAGYNEQFF.

The chain recombines TRBV30 with TRBJ1-2; unclear D gene. The CDR3 has 12 amino acids. V shed 5 bases and J shed 4 bases, with 11 bases lying between them. Germline CDR1 GTSNPN, CDR2 SVGIG (reference sequence). The CDR3 nucleotides read TGTGCCTGGGCGGGAGGAACCTATGGCTACACCTTC. As protein: CAWAGGTYGYTF.

The chain couples TRBV6-4 to TRBJ1-1; D unresolved. With 6 bases removed from V and 1 base from J, the gap between germline ends came to 15 bases. This CDR3 region has 15 residues. Germline CDR1 MRHNA, CDR2 SNTAGT. CDR3 nucleotide sequence: TGTGCCAGCAGCCCCAGTGGGGAGAAGAACACTGAAGCTTTCTTT. This gives the protein CASSPSGEKNTEAFF.

The rearrangement links TRBV7-3 to TRBJ1-1; TRBD1 matches 8 bases. This CDR3 spans 14 amino acids. Germline CDR1 is SGHTA and CDR2 is FQGTGA. The V gene end was trimmed by 5 bases and the J gene end by 4 bases; junction bases not matched to a gene: 6. The CDR3 region has the DNA TGTGCCAGCAGCCCCGGACAGGGCGGCACTGAAGCTTTCTTT. Amino acids: CASSPGQGGTEAFF.

The chain couples TRBV29-1 to TRBJ2-7; D may be TRBD2 (7 bases). The V gene lost 6 bases and the J gene lost 0 bases, with 24 bases spanning the gap. Looked up from germline, CDR1 is SQVTM and CDR2 is ANQGSEA. The length of the CDR3 is 17 residues. The CDR3 loop is CSVQRMRVGGGSYEQYF. CDR3 bases: TGCAGCGTCCAAAGAATGCGGGTAGGGGGGGGCTCCTACGAGCAGTACTTC.

The genes are TRBV27 and TRBJ1-2; 8 positions agree with TRBD1. V lost 3 bases, J lost 8 bases, and 5 bases stayed unmatched. CDR3 length equals 13 residues. Germline loops: CDR1 MNHEY, CDR2 SMNVEV (reference sequence). The CDR3 DNA is TGTGCCAGCAGTTTTTCACAGGGGGGCGGCTACACCTTC. It codes for CASSFSQGGGYTF.

The chain couples TRBV6-1 to TRBJ1-5; possible D gene TRBD1, 6 bases. CDR1 is MNHNS, CDR2 SASEGT, per germline. This CDR3 region has 17 residues. With 1 base removed from V and 0 bases from J, the gap between germline ends came to 13 bases. In nucleotides, the CDR3 is TGTGCCAGCAGTGAAGGCTTGATGGGACATAGCAATCAGCCCCAGCATTTT. Protein product: CASSEGLMGHSNQPQHF.

V is TRBV5-6 and J is TRBJ2-1; the match to TRBD2 covers 7 bases. V was clipped by 2 bases and J by 3 bases; unmatched bases: 8. The CDR3 covers 16 residues. Germline CDR1 and CDR2: SGHDT and YYEEEE. CDR3 region: CASSLTPGLYYNEQFF. The CDR3 DNA is TGTGCCAGCAGCTTAACGCCGGGACTATACTACAATGAGCAGTTCTTC.

The CDR3 loop is CASSLATLAGEQYF. The CDR3, as DNA: TGTGCCAGCAGCTTAGCGACGCTGGCGGGGGAGCAGTACTTC. The J gene is TRBJ2-7, the V gene TRBV7-2, with D perhaps TRBD2 (6 bases). This CDR3 is built from 14 residues. In germline, CDR1 is SGHTA, CDR2 FQGNSA. V gave up 0 bases and J gave up 7 bases, with 13 bases separating them.

V gene TRBV15 combines with J gene TRBJ2-3; TRBD2 aligns across 10 bases. V was clipped by 3 bases and J by 2 bases; unmatched bases: 14. CDR1 is LNHNV, CDR2 YYDKDF, per germline (reference sequence). The CDR3 extends over 19 amino acids. The CDR3 DNA reads TGTGCCACCAGCAGGCGTAGAGGGCTAGCGGGAGTCTTCACAGATACGCAGTATTTT. Protein: CATSRRRGLAGVFTDTQYF. Full variable domain (missing parts from reference TRBV15 and TRBJ2-3): DAMVIQNPRYQVTQFGKPVTLSCSQTLNHNVMYWYQQKSSQAPKLLFHYYDKDFNNEADTPDNFQSRRPNTSFCFLDIRSPGLGDTAMYLCATSRRRGLAGVFTDTQYFGPGTRLTVL.